This T cell receptor (beta chain) was identified during a study of CD8 T cells in Susac syndrome. Overall study: Patients with Susac syndrome were therapy-naive, treated with corticosteroids, or treated with intravenous immunoglobulin alone when blood was collected.

Study-wide points: As the study acknowledged, the number of individuals in its TCR sequencing and HLA analysis was relatively small.

Each Susac syndrome patient had definite or probable disease by recently defined criteria. With random hexamers, reverse transcription was performed on roughly 0.45 to 1 ug of RNA. TCR beta CDR3 was amplified by immunoSEQ covering 54 Vbeta and 13 Jbeta. TCRdb reprocessed the immunoSEQ multiplex PCR reads with MiXCR, giving one entry per CDR3 protein. The data contain approximately 160,000 distinct CDR3 sequences, 95% to 96% of them singletons. The CDR3 loop spans 12 amino acids. Per germline, CDR1 GTSNPN and CDR2 SVGIG (reference sequence). Trimming cost V 3 bases and J 5 bases, with 8 bases left between them. As concerns this clonotype: What it binds is unknown.

Input material: CD4+ T cells from PBMCs. The chain has TRBV30 and TRBJ1-5; D gene unclear. This TCR derives from a human donor with Susac syndrome. The CDR3 is CAWRQPDQPQHF. DNA for the CDR3: TGTGCCTGGAGACAGCCGGATCAGCCCCAGCATTTT. Drawing the rest from reference TRBV30 and TRBJ1-5, the complete variable domain is SQTIHQWPATLVQPVGSPLSLECTVEGTSNPNLYWYRQAAGRGLQLLFYSVGIGQISSEVPQNLSASRPQDRQFILSSKKLLLSDSGFYLCAWRQPDQPQHFGDGTRLSIL.